These T cell receptor beta chains were read from a single sample in a study of cytomegalovirus exposure and HLA in healthy donors. Clones were sequenced by immunoSEQ multiplex PCR, and TCRdb holds only the in-frame ones, with some missing. The sample has some 140,000 clones, 80% seen once. Sequenced input: PBMCs. The source is a male donor in good health and CMV-seropositive. Both conserved end residues are part of each CDR3. The D gene is left open where the match is weak. Size tells how often a clone was seen (once, few, many) or the class of an expanded clone, and some rows leave it out.

NA	TRBV7-9	TRBJ2-2	TRBD2	TGTGCCAGCAGCTTTCTAGCGGGGGAGATCGGGGAGCTGTTTTTT	CASSFLAGEIGELFF
NA	TRBV7-9	TRBJ2-7	TRBD1	TGTGCCAGCAGCCAAACCGGGACAGGCTACGAGCAGTACTTC	CASSQTGTGYEQYF
NA	TRBV7-3	TRBJ2-7	NA	TGTGCCAGCAGCTTATTGGGCGGGGCCTACGAGCAGTACTTC	CASSLLGGAYEQYF
NA	TRBV7-8	TRBJ1-1	TRBD1	TGTGCCAGCAGCTTAGCGCGCAGGGGGAAAGGGAATGAAGCTTTCTTT	CASSLARRGKGNEAFF
NA	TRBV19	TRBJ2-7	TRBD2	TGTGCCAGTAGTATAGACTTGGTAGCGGGAGGCCTTTCCTACGAGCAGTACTTC	CASSIDLVAGGLSYEQYF
NA	TRBV15	TRBJ2-5	NA	TGTGCCACCAGCAGAGATCTGATGAGGGAGACCCAGTACTTC	CATSRDLMRETQYF
NA	TRBV18	TRBJ2-7	TRBD1	TGTGCCAGCTCACTGGGACAGGGAAAGAACGAGCAGTACTTC	CASSLGQGKNEQYF
NA	TRBV4-3	TRBJ2-1	TRBD1	TGCGCCAGCAGCCAAGGCCGGGACAGATACAATGAGCAGTTCTTC	CASSQGRDRYNEQFF
NA	TRBV5-4	TRBJ2-3	NA	TGTGCCAGCAGCCCGCGGGCCCCGGGGGTCTCAGATACGCAGTATTTT	CASSPRAPGVSDTQYF
NA	TRBV7-2	TRBJ2-1	TRBD2	TGTGCCAGCAGCTTAGGACTAGCGGGGGCCTACAATGAGCAGTTCTTC	CASSLGLAGAYNEQFF
once	TRBV30	TRBJ2-7	NA	TGTGCCTGGAGTGTCGGTCGGGAGCCCTACGAGCAGTACTTC	CAWSVGREPYEQYF
NA	TRBV7-2	TRBJ2-1	NA	TGTGCCAGCAGCCTTGGGCCTTACAATGAGCAGTTCTTC	CASSLGPYNEQFF
NA	TRBV7-3	TRBJ1-2	TRBD1	TGTGCCAGCAGCTCCCATGCCAAGGACAGGGAAGCAGCCTATGGCTACACCTTC	CASSSHAKDREAAYGYTF
NA	TRBV7-6	TRBJ2-3	NA	TGTGCCAGCAGCTTAGCGGGAGCCCAGACAGATACGCAGTATTTT	CASSLAGAQTDTQYF
NA	TRBV7-9	TRBJ2-3	TRBD2	TGTGCCAGCAGCTCGTATACACTAGCGGACACAGATACGCAGTATTTT	CASSSYTLADTDTQYF
NA	TRBV6-1	TRBJ2-5	TRBD2	TGTGCCAGCAGTGGGGCTAGCGGGAGGGCGGGACAAGAGACCCAGTACTTC	CASSGASGRAGQETQYF
NA	TRBV6-5	TRBJ1-1	NA	TGTGCCAGCAGTTACGGACATAGAAACACTGAAGCTTTCTTT	CASSYGHRNTEAFF
NA	TRBV10-3	TRBJ2-5	NA	TGTGCCATCAGTGAATTTAGCCAAGAGACCCAGTACTTC	CAISEFSQETQYF
NA	TRBV7-2	TRBJ2-5	NA	TGTGCCAGCAGCTCGGGTCAAGAGACCCAGTACTTC	CASSSGQETQYF
NA	TRBV30	TRBJ2-7	TRBD2	TGTGCCTGGAGTGAGGAGACTAGCGGGAGAGATCCCTACGAGCAGTACTTC	CAWSEETSGRDPYEQYF
NA	TRBV7-8	TRBJ2-7	NA	TGTGCCAGCAGCCATATTAGGTGGAGGGGATACGAGCAGTACTTC	CASSHIRWRGYEQYF
NA	TRBV19	TRBJ1-1	NA	TGTGCCAGTAGTATAAGGAGGTCGGGGGGGTGGGGGAACACTGAAGCTTTCTTT	CASSIRRSGGWGNTEAFF
NA	TRBV9	TRBJ2-7	NA	TGTGCCAGCAGCTCCGTGCCGGGTCGGGGATCCTACGAGCAGTACTTC	CASSSVPGRGSYEQYF
NA	TRBV5-4	TRBJ2-3	NA	TGTGCCAGCAGCGCTGGGGGCGCGGATACGCAGTATTTT	CASSAGGADTQYF
once	TRBV19	TRBJ1-2	NA	TGTGCCAGTAACCCCCACGGCTCAGGGGCGACTGGCTACACCTTC	CASNPHGSGATGYTF
NA	TRBV5-1	TRBJ2-7	TRBD2	TGCGCCAGCAGCTCAGGGACTAGCGGGGGGATCTACGAGCAGTACTTC	CASSSGTSGGIYEQYF
once	TRBV10-3	TRBJ1-3	TRBD1	TGTGCCATCAGGACAGGGGAGGGAAACACCATATATTTT	CAIRTGEGNTIYF
NA	TRBV7-2	TRBJ2-7	TRBD2	TGTGCCAGCAGCTTCGTAGCGGGAGAGGCCGAGCAGTACTTC	CASSFVAGEAEQYF
NA	TRBV5-4	TRBJ2-7	NA	TGTGCCAGCAGCGCTGACAGGTTTTTATACGAGCAGTACTTC	CASSADRFLYEQYF
NA	TRBV28	TRBJ2-6	TRBD1	TGTGCCAGCAGCAGAACAGGGGCTGGGGCCAACGTCCTGACTTTC	CASSRTGAGANVLTF
once	TRBV19	TRBJ2-2	TRBD2	TGTGCCAGTAGCCCCAGGACTAGCGGGGGGTTGCGGTACACCGGGGAGCTGTTTTTT	CASSPRTSGGLRYTGELFF
NA	TRBV15	TRBJ2-1	NA	TGTGCCACCAGCAGAGCCGAGGGGGGGATGGCCTACAATGAGCAGTTCTTC	CATSRAEGGMAYNEQFF
NA	TRBV7-2	TRBJ2-7	NA	TGTGCCAGCAGCTCCTACTACTACGAGCAGTACTTC	CASSSYYYEQYF
NA	TRBV30	TRBJ2-3	NA	TGTGCCCATGGCTCAGATACGCAGTATTTT	CAHGSDTQYF
NA	TRBV7-9	TRBJ1-6	TRBD1	TGTGCCAGCAGCAACCGGGACAGCTCTCTCCTCCACTTT	CASSNRDSSLLHF
few	TRBV7-3	TRBJ2-5	TRBD2	TGTGCCAGCAGCTCCCAAGCGGGGGGGAACGTAGAGACCCAGTACTTC	CASSSQAGGNVETQYF
NA	TRBV2	TRBJ1-3	NA	TGTGCCAGCAGGACTTCTGGAAACACCATATATTTT	CASRTSGNTIYF
NA	TRBV10-1	TRBJ1-3	NA	TGCGCCAGCAGTGAGGAGGGGGCTGGAAACACCATATATTTT	CASSEEGAGNTIYF
NA	TRBV28	TRBJ1-2	NA	TGTGCCAGCAGTATTCCACAGGGCCTTCCTAACTATGGCTACACCTTC	CASSIPQGLPNYGYTF
few	TRBV4-1	TRBJ2-1	NA	TGCGCCAGCAGCCAAGATTATTCGGGTAGGGGGAAGTTCTTC	CASSQDYSGRGKFF
NA	TRBV19	TRBJ2-1	NA	TGTGCCAGTAGTATTTCAGCGTGGGGCAACAATGAGCAGTTCTTC	CASSISAWGNNEQFF
NA	TRBV7-2	TRBJ1-3	NA	TGTGCCAGCAGCGTCCAGGTCTCTGGAAACACCATATATTTT	CASSVQVSGNTIYF
NA	TRBV2	TRBJ1-1	TRBD1	TGTGCCAGCAGTCAGACAGGGACTGAAGCTTTCTTT	CASSQTGTEAFF
NA	TRBV7-6	TRBJ1-1	NA	TGTGCCAGCAGCTTAGCGCCAGGGGACACTGAAGCTTTCTTT	CASSLAPGDTEAFF
NA	TRBV5-4	TRBJ2-7	TRBD2	TGTGCCAGCAGCGCGGGACTAGCGGGGCTAACTAGCTCCTACGAGCAGTACTTC	CASSAGLAGLTSSYEQYF
NA	TRBV27	TRBJ2-2	NA	TGTGCCAGCGACATGCAGTTTGGCGCCGGGGAGCTGTTTTTT	CASDMQFGAGELFF
NA	TRBV27	TRBJ1-5	TRBD1	TGTGCCAGCAGCCACAGGGGTGCCAATCAGCCCCAGCATTTT	CASSHRGANQPQHF
NA	TRBV19	TRBJ1-1	TRBD1	TGTGCCAGTAAGGATCGACAGGGCGTCACTGAAGCTTTCTTT	CASKDRQGVTEAFF
NA	TRBV7-8	TRBJ2-5	NA	TGTGCCAGCAGCTTAGTCGGTAGTACTACCCCGGTGACCCAGTACTTC	CASSLVGSTTPVTQYF
NA	TRBV6-1	TRBJ1-6	NA	TGTGCCAGCAGTGAAACGGGCAGGGGATTCTCACCCCTCCACTTT	CASSETGRGFSPLHF
NA	TRBV10-2	TRBJ1-2	NA	TGCGCCAGCAGTGATTGGGGGGAGTACCGCGAACCCTGGAACTACGGCTACACCTTC	CASSDWGEYREPWNYGYTF